The 24 T cell receptor beta chains below come from one sample, sequenced in a study of cytomegalovirus exposure and HLA in healthy donors. Sequenced by immunoSEQ multiplex PCR; TCRdb stores in-frame clones only, minus some. The sample shows roughly 120,000 clones, approximately 86% of them seen only once. The sample consisted of PBMCs. These TCRs come from a man between 18 and 35 years old in good health and CMV-seropositive.

The chain joins TRBV6-5 to TRBJ1-2; D may be TRBD1 (5 bases). The CDR3 is 15 residues long. V lost 6 bases, J lost 5 bases, and 19 bases lay in between. The germline CDR1 and CDR2 sequences are MNHEY and SVGAGI. CDR3 region: CASREMTDSWYGYTF. DNA for the CDR3: TGTGCCAGCAGGGAAATGACAGACTCTTGGTATGGCTACACCTTC.

This clone has a handful of counts. The J gene is TRBJ2-1, the V gene TRBV10-3; perhaps TRBD2 as D (5 bases). Germline CDR1 reads ENHRY; CDR2 reads SYGVKD. Deletions cut 2 bases from V and 6 bases from J, with 14 bases between. The CDR3 spans 15 residues. The CDR3 DNA reads TGTGCCATCAGTGAGGTGCTAGCCCTCGGCAATGAGCAGTTCTTC. Translated, it gives CAISEVLALGNEQFF.

This chain uses TRBV5-8 with TRBJ1-2; no reliable D call. The CDR3 sequence is 13 residues long. Germline V lookup: CDR1 SGHTS, CDR2 YDEGEE. Trimming took 4 bases from V and 8 from J, leaving 15 bases between them. DNA for the CDR3: TGTGCCAGCAGCAGCGATAGAGGTGGCGGCTACACCTTC. It encodes CASSSDRGGGYTF.

The DNA for the CDR3 is TGTGCCAGCAGTTTGACAGGACCCAGCACAGATACGCAGTATTTT. It encodes CASSLTGPSTDTQYF. The V call is TRBV2, the J call TRBJ2-3; D may be TRBD1 (6 bases). In germline, CDR1 is SNHLY, CDR2 FYNNEI. The CDR3 has 15 amino acids. The ends were cut back, 5 bases at V and 0 bases at J, with 12 bases in the middle.

The gene calls are TRBV10-3 and TRBJ2-3, with 8 bases identical to TRBD2. The CDR3 contains 16 residues. Germline CDR1 is ENHRY and CDR2 is SYGVKD. V was clipped by 0 bases and J by 0 bases; unmatched bases: 2. The CDR3 DNA sequence: TGTGCCATCAGTGAGTCAGTAGCGGGGAGCACAGATACGCAGTATTTT. This translates into CAISESVAGSTDTQYF.

Written as DNA, the CDR3 is TGTGCCAGCAGTGATAGGACTAGCGGGGGGGCCAATCCAGATACGCAGTATTTT. Protein: CASSDRTSGGANPDTQYF. V and J are TRBV6-1 and TRBJ2-3; 15 bases are shared with TRBD2. CDR1 MNHNS and CDR2 SASEGT come from the germline V gene. The V gene end was trimmed by 3 bases and the J gene end by 4 bases; junction bases not matched to a gene: 8. The CDR3 is 18 residues long.

J is TRBJ1-1 and V is TRBV9; D unresolved. This CDR3 has 12 amino acids. Looked up from germline, CDR1 is SGDLS and CDR2 is YYNGEE. Trimming shortened V by 7 bases and J by 1 base, and 8 bases separated the two germline ends. For the CDR3, the DNA is TGTGCCAGCGGTTCCAGGAACACTGAAGCTTTCTTT. Its protein product is CASGSRNTEAFF.

The chain couples TRBV19 to TRBJ1-2; TRBD1 aligns across 7 bases. Germline V gene data show CDR1 as LNHDA and CDR2 as SQIVND (reference sequence). After removal of 6 bases from V and 4 bases from J, the junction contained 8 bases not matched to a gene. The CDR3 consists of 14 residues. The CDR3, as DNA: TGTGCCAGTAGGAGGGACAGCGCTATCTATGGCTACACCTTC. Amino acid sequence: CASRRDSAIYGYTF.

This chain joins TRBV10-2 and TRBJ1-5; a possible D gene is TRBD1 (5 bases). Germline CDR1 WSHSY, CDR2 SAAADI. Trimming took 10 bases from V and 7 from J, leaving 17 bases between them. The CDR3 loop spans 13 amino acids. CDR3 nucleotide sequence: TGCGCCACCCAGGGCGGGGTTTGGCAGCCCCAGCATTTT. As protein: CATQGGVWQPQHF.

This clone appeared a single time. This chain connects TRBV4-2 to TRBJ2-3; 12 nucleotides line up with TRBD2. CDR1 LGHNA and CDR2 YNFKEQ come from the germline V gene. With 2 bases clipped from V and 3 bases from J, the junction kept 3 bases outside the gene matches. The CDR3 totals 16 residues. CDR3 nucleotides: TGTGCCAGCAGCCAACTAGCGGGGGGGCCGACAGATACGCAGTATTTT. This gives the protein CASSQLAGGPTDTQYF.

The chain recombines TRBV28 with TRBJ1-2; D not certain. Trimming took off 2 bases at V and 1 base at J, with 11 bases between the two ends. This CDR3 has 15 amino acids. CDR1 is MDHEN and CDR2 is SYDVKM in the germline V gene. CDR3 nucleotides: TGTGCCAGCAGTTTACAACAGATACTTAACTATGGCTACACCTTC. Amino acid sequence: CASSLQQILNYGYTF.

This clone was recorded at least ten times. The CDR3, as DNA: TGTGCCATCAGTCAGACAGGGGTAGACACGCAGTATTTT. Protein sequence: CAISQTGVDTQYF. This chain joins TRBV10-3 and TRBJ2-3; 8 bases line up with TRBD1. The CDR3 totals 13 residues. Germline-derived CDR1 and CDR2 are ENHRY and SYGVKD. V lost 5 bases to trimming and J lost 9 bases; unmatched junction nucleotides: 7.

The chain carries TRBV5-1 and TRBJ2-2, with D perhaps TRBD1 (5 bases). This CDR3 contains 16 residues. Germline lookup yields CDR1 SGHRS and CDR2 YFSETQ. Trimming removed 2 bases from V and 5 bases from J, with 16 bases in between. The DNA for the CDR3 is TGCGCCAGCAGCTTTAAATTCCAGGGTGGAACCGGGGAGCTGTTTTTT. This translates into CASSFKFQGGTGELFF.

The V and J genes are TRBV14 and TRBJ1-4; possibly TRBD1 for D (6 bases). This CDR3 contains 15 residues. Germline assignment: CDR1 SGHDN and CDR2 FVKESK. V shed 4 bases and J shed 4 bases, with 13 bases lying between them. The CDR3 bases are TGTGCCAGCAGCCGAGCGGGACATCTTAATGAAAAACTGTTTTTT. This codes for CASSRAGHLNEKLFF.

Turning to this clone: A read error may produce the germline difference seen at one junction end. V and J are TRBV29-1 and TRBJ1-4; the D is unclear. Germline V gene sequence: CDR1 SQVTM, CDR2 ANQGSEA. The CDR3 extends over 13 amino acids. CDR3 sequence (DNA): TGCACCGTTGAGAGAGCGGGTAGTGAAAAACTGTTTTTT. Translating gives CTVERAGSEKLFF.

The rearrangement links TRBV10-3 to TRBJ1-2, with a possible D match to TRBD1 (5 bases). Germline-derived CDR1 and CDR2 are ENHRY and SYGVKD. Trimming pared 2 bases from V and 7 bases from J, leaving 8 bases between. This CDR3 spans 12 amino acids. DNA of the CDR3: TGTGCCATCAGTGAGACAGGTCGTGGCTACACCTTC. Protein: CAISETGRGYTF.

The CDR3 loop reads CASSPQKSTDTQYF. The DNA for the CDR3 is TGCGCCAGCAGCCCGCAGAAAAGCACAGATACGCAGTATTTT. V gene TRBV4-1 combines with J gene TRBJ2-3, with unresolved D. Trimming left V 4 bases short and J 0 bases short, with 8 bases between. This CDR3 contains 14 residues. Germline V gene lookup returns CDR1 MGHRA and CDR2 YSYEKL.

The chain carries TRBV6-1 and TRBJ2-5, with D tentatively TRBD2 (5 bases). V lost 5 bases to trimming and J lost 3 bases, with 16 bases between them. Germline lookup yields CDR1 MNHNS and CDR2 SASEGT. The CDR3 loop spans 15 amino acids. The CDR3 sequence is CASSPRAGTEETQYF. In DNA, the CDR3 is TGTGCCAGCAGTCCTAGGGCGGGTACTGAAGAGACCCAGTACTTC.

The chain uses TRBV2 and TRBJ2-7; TRBD2 is a possible D gene (6 bases). V was pared by 5 bases and J by 3 bases, with 17 bases between. Germline V gene lookup returns CDR1 SNHLY and CDR2 FYNNEI. The CDR3 consists of 15 residues. The DNA of the CDR3 is TGTGCCAGCAGTCGGTCGGGGGACGCATTCTACGAGCAGTACTTC. It yields the protein CASSRSGDAFYEQYF.

J is TRBJ2-3 and V is TRBV29-1; 10 nucleotides line up with TRBD2. The germline V gene has CDR1 SQVTM and CDR2 ANQGSEA. V lost 4 bases and J lost 4; bases outside the gene matches: 5. The CDR3 contains 14 residues. The CDR3 loop is CSVAASGGADTQYF. The CDR3 DNA reads TGCAGCGTTGCCGCTAGCGGGGGCGCAGATACGCAGTATTTT.

Remarks on this clone: The junction departs from the called germline gene at one end, perhaps through a read error. The V gene is TRBV7-8, the J gene TRBJ1-2, with D possibly being TRBD1 (5 bases). Germline V CDR1 and CDR2: SGHVS, FQNEAQ. CDR3 length: 12 residues. CDR3 protein: CASSSTRDGFLF. DNA for the CDR3: TGTGCCAGCAGCTCGACTAGGGACGGTTTCCTCTTC.

The chain uses TRBV19 and TRBJ2-1, with 10 nucleotides matching TRBD2. In germline, CDR1 is LNHDA, CDR2 SQIVND (reference sequence). V lost 4 bases, J lost 8 bases, and 11 bases stayed unmatched. The CDR3 spans 16 residues. The DNA for the CDR3 is TGTGCCAGTAGTACAAGGACTAGCGGTCTGGGAGATGAGCAGTTCTTC. As protein: CASSTRTSGLGDEQFF.

The chain links TRBV10-3 to TRBJ1-3; 8 nucleotides agree with TRBD1. CDR3 size: 17 residues. V gave up 6 bases and J gave up 0 bases; unmatched junction bases: 10. The germline gives CDR1 ENHRY, CDR2 SYGVKD. Written as DNA, the CDR3 is TGTGCCATCAGGAAACCGGGACAGGAGAGCTCTGGAAACACCATATATTTT. Translated: CAIRKPGQESSGNTIYF.

V and J are TRBV5-6 and TRBJ2-5, with D possibly being TRBD1 (6 bases). V gave up 2 bases and J gave up 2 bases, with 7 bases separating them. Germline values: CDR1 SGHDT, CDR2 YYEEEE. The CDR3 covers 13 residues. The CDR3 protein is CASSLDRQETQYF. CDR3 nucleotide sequence: TGTGCCAGCAGCTTAGACAGGCAAGAGACCCAGTACTTC.